This paragraph reports one T cell receptor beta chain. The data were taken from a study of T-cell reconstitution after alpha-beta-depleted transplantation in children. CDR3 size: 12 residues. V shed 8 bases, J shed 4 bases, and the junction held 4 bases outside the gene matches. Germline assignment: CDR1 MNHEY and CDR2 SMNVEV (reference sequence). Unique molecular identifiers featured in how the TCRbeta library was prepared. In TCRdb, the PCR reads were re-called with MiXCR into one record per CDR3 protein. The sample yields roughly 500,000 distinct CDR3 sequences, approximately 29% seen once. The clonotype comes from a human donor who donated a stem cell graft to a child with aplastic anemia. V usage is TRBV27 and J usage is TRBJ2-7; 8 bases line up with TRBD1. Sequencing used PBMCs from the stem cell graft donor, obtained from the stem cell graft. This chain's CDR3 is CASARQGYEQYF. As DNA, the CDR3 is TGTGCCAGCGCCCGACAGGGGTACGAGCAGTACTTC.